A selection of T cell receptor beta chains follows, all from one sample in a study of patients and donors after allogeneic stem cell transplantation. A single record per CDR3 protein comes from TCRdb applying MiXCR to the RT-PCR reads. The table records some 200,000 distinct CDR3 sequences, roughly 40% of them present only once. Sequenced material: blood, either unsorted or a sorted T cell fraction (not recorded which). Receptors were obtained from a human donor who was either an allogeneic HSCT recipient or a stem cell or donor lymphocyte infusion donor (not recorded which). It is not recorded whose cells these are; they may come from a transplant donor. Each CDR3 is given with its conserved first and last residue. Fields, in order: J gene, D gene, V gene, clone size, CDR3 DNA, CDR3 protein. The D gene is left open where the match is weak. Clone size is stated in some rows and not others, as once, few, many or a class when expanded.

TRBJ2-5,NA,TRBV6-2/TRBV6-3,NA,TGTGCCAGCGGAGACGGGGAGACCCAGTACTTC,CASGDGETQYF
TRBJ2-7,NA,TRBV6-2/TRBV6-3,NA,TGTGCCAGCAGTTACCGCTTGGCAGTCTCCTACGAGCAGTACTTC,CASSYRLAVSYEQYF
TRBJ1-6,NA,TRBV6-6,NA,TGTGCCAGCAGTTACTCGGAGGGGGCACCCCTCCACTTT,CASSYSEGAPLHF
TRBJ2-6,TRBD1,TRBV12-3/TRBV12-4,NA,TGTGCCAGCGGACCGACAGGGATGGCTGGGGCCAACGTCCTGACTTTC,CASGPTGMAGANVLTF
TRBJ1-1,NA,TRBV6-1,few,TGTGCCAGCACCCTAAGGGGGGTCGGCACTGAAGCTTTCTTT,CASTLRGVGTEAFF
TRBJ2-5,TRBD1,TRBV6-6,few,TGTGCCAGCAGCCCCGACAGGGTCCAGGAGACCCAGTACTTC,CASSPDRVQETQYF
TRBJ1-1,NA,TRBV4-3,NA,TGCGCCAGCAGCCACGCTGTGAGGGACACTGAAGCTTTCTTT,CASSHAVRDTEAFF
TRBJ1-6,NA,TRBV4-2,few,TGTGCCAGCAGCCAAGATCGGGATGACTATAATTCACCCCTCCACTTT,CASSQDRDDYNSPLHF
TRBJ2-1,TRBD2,TRBV14,NA,TGTGCCAGCAGCCAACTAGGACTAGCGGGAGTCAATGAGCAGTTCTTC,CASSQLGLAGVNEQFF
TRBJ1-2,NA,TRBV6-6,few,TGTGCCAGCAGTTCTCCCCTGGTCCCCCCTGGTGGCTACACCTTC,CASSSPLVPPGGYTF
TRBJ2-1,NA,TRBV12-3/TRBV12-4,few,TGTGCCAGCAGTTTACCTTACAGGGTTGAGCAGTTCTTC,CASSLPYRVEQFF
TRBJ2-1,TRBD2,TRBV24-1,NA,TGTGCCACCAGTGGTAGCGGGAGGGCCTACAATGAGCAGTTCTTC,CATSGSGRAYNEQFF
TRBJ1-3,NA,TRBV9,few,TGTGCCAGCAGCCCCTACAGGTTCTCTGGAAACACCATATATTTT,CASSPYRFSGNTIYF
TRBJ1-5,NA,TRBV5-1,few,TGCGCCAGCAGCTCCAATCACCCTAGCAATCAGCCCCAGCATTTT,CASSSNHPSNQPQHF